The rows below give T cell receptor beta chains drawn from one sample of a study of blood T cell repertoires in COVID-19. The assay was immunoSEQ multiplex PCR, and TCRdb's table has in-frame clones only and misses some. The table records fewer than 350,000 clones, around 81% of them present only once. Material: peripheral blood. The receptors derive from a woman in her fifties or sixties with active or convalescent COVID-19. The CDR3 runs from the conserved cysteine through the conserved F or W. A D gene is named only where the DNA matches it firmly. For some rows the clone size is stated as once, few or many, or as a class when expanded; others skip it.

>TRBV7-2|-|TRBJ2-3|TRBD2|16
TGTGCCAGCAGCTCCGGACTAGCGGGGGGAGCAGATACGCAGTATTTT
CASSSGLAGGADTQYF
>TRBV4-2|-|TRBJ2-4|TRBD2|17
TGTGCCAGCAGCCAAGATGGGCTAGCGGGCAGGGGAAACATTCAGTACTTC
CASSQDGLAGRGNIQYF
>TRBV7-9|-|TRBJ1-4|-|14
TGTGCCAGCAGCTTTTTAGGGGCTAATGAAAAACTGTTTTTT
CASSFLGANEKLFF
>TRBV7-2|-|TRBJ2-7|-|12
TGTGCCAGCAGCTTATCCCGCTACGAGCAGTACTTC
CASSLSRYEQYF
>TRBV3-1/TRBV3-2|-|TRBJ2-5|-|16
TGTGCCAGCAGCCAAGATCTTATAGGGGGGGTTGAGACCCAGTACTTC
CASSQDLIGGVETQYF
>TRBV6-5|-|TRBJ1-2|TRBD1|14
TGTGCCAGCAGCCTCGGACAGGGCGGGTATGGCTACACCTTC
CASSLGQGGYGYTF
>TRBV11-3|-|TRBJ1-6|-|13
TGTGCCAGCAGCTTAGGGGAGAATTCACCCCTCCACTTT
CASSLGENSPLHF
>TRBV5-8|-|TRBJ1-5|-|16
TGTGCCAGCAGCCGAGGACTACCCCTTATGAATCAGCCCCAGCATTTT
CASSRGLPLMNQPQHF
>TRBV18|once|TRBJ2-1|TRBD2|15
TGTGCCAGCTCTCAGACTAGCGGGGTATACAATGAGCAGTTCTTC
CASSQTSGVYNEQFF
>TRBV15|-|TRBJ2-1|TRBD1|20
TGTGCCACCAGCAGAGATAAGTGGGCGGCGGACAGGCGCTCCTACAATGAGCAGTTCTTC
CATSRDKWAADRRSYNEQFF
>TRBV20-1|-|TRBJ1-4|-|16
TGCAGTGCTAGTTCCCCGGGACACCCTTTGCATGAAAAACTGTTTTTT
CSASSPGHPLHEKLFF
>TRBV18|-|TRBJ1-2|-|15
TGTGCCAGCTCACCAGGGAGGCAGTTACTCTATGGCTACACCTTC
CASSPGRQLLYGYTF
>TRBV29-1|once|TRBJ2-1|TRBD1|13
TGCAGCGTTGCCCCTGGGACAGGGGCTGAGCAGTTCTTC
CSVAPGTGAEQFF
>TRBV18|few|TRBJ2-1|TRBD2|14
TGTGCCAGCTCACTACAGACGGGGGGCAATGAGCAGTTCTTC
CASSLQTGGNEQFF